The present entry profiles one T cell receptor (beta chain) with its context. This clone was counted a few times. Its specific antigen is unknown. Base qualities are not recorded, but no much larger clone differs from it by a single base. Its CDR3 holds 12 amino acids, cysteine through phenylalanine. Just the 36-base CDR3 DNA is kept, in frame starting at base 1. CDR1 and CDR2, looked up from the germline V gene, are SGHRS and YFSETQ. The V and J ends are trimmed by 3 bases and 5 bases, leaving 8 bases between them. The cohort comprised 670 or so healthy bone marrow donors. At the time of sampling, every cohort member was nominally healthy, though immune exposures that went unrecorded were likely present. The donor tested CMV seronegative, placing the donor among the 350 or so seronegative members of the cohort. A peripheral blood sample was provided by each donor, and peripheral blood mononuclear cells were used for TCR beta sequencing. Genomic DNA extraction from the blood cell samples was performed with the Qiagen DNeasy Blood Extraction Kit.

The sample belongs to a study of cytomegalovirus exposure and HLA in healthy donors (dated by TCRdb to about 2017). For the study in its entirety: An earlier analysis of roughly 610 of the donors reported 276 Gb of sequence data and around 110 million unique TCR beta sequences obtained from about 179 million T cells. About 310 gigabases of sequencing data and tens of millions of unique TCR sequences were included in an early release covering about 620 HLA-typed donors. Among the roughly 400 genotyped donors, around 81% belonged to the genetic ancestry cluster associated with self-reported Caucasian donors. The study was designed to test whether signatures of past pathogen exposure could be identified by cataloging public T cell receptors. The study used immunosequencing to profile the T cell repertoires of about 670 subjects and linked those repertoires to cytomegalovirus serostatus. A separate validation cohort of roughly 130 different subjects was used in addition to the roughly 620-subject first cohort. High-throughput TCR immunosequencing, statistical association of individual TCRs with disease status, and machine learning were combined to predict cytomegalovirus infection status. In a later analysis, previously published TCR beta repertoires from 666 donors were re-analyzed and high-resolution HLA genotyping was added so that TCR occurrence patterns could be studied. The later analysis used no new phenotypic data to find candidate immune exposures, relying instead on TCR beta sequences and their occurrence across donors. An earlier analysis of approximately 630 of the donors applied high-throughput TCR beta sequencing to assess whether each TCR beta V gene segment acted as functional or pseudogenic. Donor age, sex, ethnicity and CMV serostatus were compiled alongside the repertoire data. A later genetic analysis used genome-wide SNP genotypes for about 60% of the roughly 670 donors, treating that subset as a discovery cohort. All discovery cohort repertoires had been generated using a single sequencing platform. HLA typing covered class I and class II loci at four-digit resolution. The number of donors typed differed by locus, with roughly 629-640 for A, B, C, DRB1 and DQB1, 522 for DQA1, 600 to 610 for DPA1, and approximately 470 for DPB1. Several DR-DQ haplotypes were treated as single units for association and clustering because of strong linkage in the cohort. Among 398 genotyped donors of the cohort, an average of around 240,000 unique TCR beta nucleotide sequences was sequenced per donor, of which roughly 17% were non-productive. Here is what the overall study found, with its caveats: Assigning TCR associations to individual alleles was difficult when HLA alleles, especially DR and DQ, strongly co-occurred. A cluster of highly shared sequence variants was judged likely to be a technical artifact of the sequencing pipeline. A later genetic analysis reported fewer N-insertions in productive TCRs among donors in an Asian-associated ancestry cluster than the roughly 720-donor mean. The 87-base-pair reads could not distinguish some IMGT-functional V segments, including TRBV6-2 and TRBV6-3, so those segments were excluded. Roughly uniform sequencing depth across donors was assumed in presence/absence analyses, although this assumption may not hold. Specific HLA alleles were associated with around 18,000 TCR beta sequences at a false discovery rate of 0.05 in a later analysis. According to a later analysis, most CMV-associated TCR beta chains appeared to be HLA-restricted, and the HLA associations seemed to be driven largely by CMV exposure. Most TCR sequences were observed very rarely across donors, whereas some public TCRs were present in many individuals. The authors suggested that the approach could potentially be generalized to other disease states and immunological phenotypes. For the cohort, immune exposure information was limited to CMV serostatus. In a later analysis, the rate of TCR association differed among HLA loci, with DRB1 alleles having the most associated TCRs and HLA-C alleles having the fewest. Because HLA typing was missing for some donors at each locus, association tests included only the typed subset. Because counts were too low, some 16 rarely observed V segments, including chromosome 9 orphons, were excluded from the earlier analysis of 587 of the donors. V-gene and J-gene trimming of TCR beta chains was associated with a missense DCLRE1C variant in a later genetic analysis, and the association was replicated in an independent cohort. In an earlier analysis of more than 500 of the donors, most TCR beta V segments appeared in productive rearrangements about 90% or about 30% of the time, broadly matching IMGT annotations. The classifier was reported to diagnose cytomegalovirus status with high specificity and sensitivity in both the original cohort and the validation cohort. The study gave a list of 150 to 200 TCR beta chains associated with cytomegalovirus. A few of the identified cytomegalovirus-associated TCR beta chains were confirmed in vitro to be specific for cytomegalovirus antigens. In this cohort, only TCR beta chains were sequenced, and detectable features were limited by the absence of alpha or paired-chain data. In a later analysis, several top co-occurrence clusters were reported to appear linked to parvovirus B19, influenza, CMV and Epstein-Barr virus. A later analysis found that HLA-associated TCR beta chains were more clonally expanded and had lower generation probabilities than equally common non-associated chains. Linkage disequilibrium might explain the correlated functional status among segregating V segments, but an unknown experimental factor could not be ruled out. A further reported finding was that TCR beta sequences accurately predicted the HLA-A and HLA-B alleles for most subjects in the first cohort.

Library generation was performed with the immunoSEQ multiplex PCR assay. A mixture of 60 forward primers for TCR Vbeta segments and 13 reverse primers for TCR Jbeta segments was used in the multiplex PCR. Amplification of the CDR3 region of rearranged TCR beta genes was performed with a multiplex PCR assay on genomic DNA. On the Illumina HiSeq System, the amplified TCR beta libraries were sequenced as 87-base-pair reads. As for the original processing: Across the 640 or so repertoires, a later analysis counted tens of millions of unique TCR beta chains, some 11 million of which were shared by at least two donors. Raw reads were error-corrected and collapsed into unique sequences with a nearest-neighbor algorithm that merged closely related sequences to remove PCR and sequencing errors. To assign V, D and J gene segments, CDR3 sequences were aligned to IMGT reference sequences. For a sequence to be retained, a match of at least six nucleotides to both a V gene segment and a J gene segment was required. Rearrangements were classified as productive when the CDR3 lacked stop codons and remained in frame with V and J, and all other rearrangements were classified as non-productive. Following IMGT convention, CDR3 was defined as the stretch from the second conserved V-encoded cysteine up to the conserved J-encoded phenylalanine. The earlier analysis of some 540 of the donors excluded any sequence lacking an unambiguous match to a single V gene segment. In an earlier analysis of 587 of the donors, a V segment was called functional when productive rearrangements were above 56.7%, and segregating when the standard deviation between donors exceeded 5%. To diagnose cytomegalovirus status from the catalog of TCR beta chain sequences, a statistical classification framework was built. In a later analysis, TCR nucleotide sequences were compared against IMGT/GENE-DB human TR gene sequences so that V and J genes could be assigned. The TCRdist pipeline was used in a later analysis to assign CDR3 sequences and most-parsimonious VDJ recombination scenarios. In a later analysis, every TCR beta chain was defined by the combination of its CDR3 amino acid sequence and its V-gene family, and reads without a unique V-gene family were dropped. As a way to deal with suspected cross-contamination and a sequencing artifact, a later analysis dropped approximately 590 nucleotide sequences that were highly shared and had low generation probability. For each public chain, a later analysis derived a clonal expansion index from normalized ranks of inferred template counts within each repertoire. In a later analysis, generation probabilities were computed with a VDJ recombination model fitted to out-of-frame rearrangements, and the resulting probabilities were checked against IGoR. In a later analysis, hypergeometric tests were used to score TCR-TCR, TCR-HLA and TCR-CMV co-occurrence, with a repertoire-size bias correction applied to TCR pairs. False discovery rates were estimated in a later analysis by permuting HLA or CMV assignments 20 times. In a later analysis, co-occurring TCRs were grouped with DBSCAN, and TCRdist sequence similarity was added when clustering was performed within HLA-allele-positive subsets. Repertoires with fewer than 30,000 or more than 120,000 public chains, plus five repertoires with anomalous nucleotide sharing, were excluded from co-occurrence clustering. Here the immuneACCESS table is served through TCRdb, limited to in-frame sequences with V and J called. Missing clones are a known gap in these copies; in checked studies unresolved V genes cover under half, and the rest lacks a known reason. V and J calls and clone size are as listed in that table; D and trimming were resolved from the DNA. This sample comprises approximately 160,000 clones, roughly 82% of them detected only once. Approximately 1.8% of the sample comes from the top ten.

Sequencing was done on a sample of PBMCs. The chain joins TRBV5-1 to TRBJ2-5, with the D segment identity uncertain. This sequence was found in a woman in her 30s in good health and CMV-seronegative. The sequenced DNA is TGCGCCAGCAGCTGGTCCCGGGAGACCCAGTACTTC. The translation is CASSWSRETQYF.